This TCR beta chain was recovered during a study of OX40 agonist ivuxolimab in advanced cancers. Overall study findings and caveats: The authors did not determine the antigen specificity of the expanded peripheral T cells.

The repertoire was sequenced with immunoSEQ multiplex PCR; TCRdb's copy has only in-frame clones and lacks some. The repertoire has fewer than 100,000 clones, 84% of them found once; the top ten carry about 0.4%. This clone was observed a handful of times. Antigen specificity is unknown. There are 13 residues in the CDR3. V was trimmed by 4 bases and J by 14 bases, leaving 16 bases between them. Germline assignment: CDR1 SGHDT and CDR2 YYEEEE. This TCR was sampled from an adult with an advanced solid tumor such as melanoma, head and neck, liver or kidney cancer. The chain couples TRBV5-6 to TRBJ1-6, with a tentative D call TRBD1 (5 bases). Material: CD4+ or CD8+ T cells sorted from blood, obtained in a trial of the OX40 agonist ivuxolimab. In DNA form, the CDR3 reads TGTGCCAGCAGCCGTCCTTCCCGGGACTCCCTCCACTTT. Its protein is CASSRPSRDSLHF.